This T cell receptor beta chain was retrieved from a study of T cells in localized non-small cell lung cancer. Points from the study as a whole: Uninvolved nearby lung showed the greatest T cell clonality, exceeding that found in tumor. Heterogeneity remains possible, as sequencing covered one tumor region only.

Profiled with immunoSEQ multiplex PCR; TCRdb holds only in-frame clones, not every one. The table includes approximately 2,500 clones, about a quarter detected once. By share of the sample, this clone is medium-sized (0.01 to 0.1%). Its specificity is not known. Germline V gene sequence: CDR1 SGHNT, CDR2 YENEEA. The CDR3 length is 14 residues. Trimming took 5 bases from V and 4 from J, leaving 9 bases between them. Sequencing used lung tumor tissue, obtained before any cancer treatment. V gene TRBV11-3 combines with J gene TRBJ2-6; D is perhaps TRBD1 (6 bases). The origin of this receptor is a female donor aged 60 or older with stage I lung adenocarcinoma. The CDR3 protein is CASSPGAGANVLTF. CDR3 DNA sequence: TGTGCCAGCAGCCCAGGGGCCGGGGCCAACGTCCTGACTTTC.